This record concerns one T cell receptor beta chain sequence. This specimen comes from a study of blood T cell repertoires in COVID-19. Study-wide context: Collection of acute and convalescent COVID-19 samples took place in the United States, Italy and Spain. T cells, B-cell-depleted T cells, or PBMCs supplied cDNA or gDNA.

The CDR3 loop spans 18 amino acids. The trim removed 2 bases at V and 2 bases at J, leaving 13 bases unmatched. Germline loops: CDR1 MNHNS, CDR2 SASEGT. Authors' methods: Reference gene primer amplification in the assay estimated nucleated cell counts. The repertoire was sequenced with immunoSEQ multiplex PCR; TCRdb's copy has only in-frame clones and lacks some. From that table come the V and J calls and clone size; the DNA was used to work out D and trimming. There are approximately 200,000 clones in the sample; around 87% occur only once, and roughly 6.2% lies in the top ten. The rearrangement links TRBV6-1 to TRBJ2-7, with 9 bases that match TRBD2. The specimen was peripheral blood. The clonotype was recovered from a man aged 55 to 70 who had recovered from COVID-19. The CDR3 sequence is CASSEQGGLAGATYEQYF. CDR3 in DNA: TGTGCCAGCAGTGAACAGGGGGGATTAGCGGGGGCAACCTACGAGCAGTACTTC.